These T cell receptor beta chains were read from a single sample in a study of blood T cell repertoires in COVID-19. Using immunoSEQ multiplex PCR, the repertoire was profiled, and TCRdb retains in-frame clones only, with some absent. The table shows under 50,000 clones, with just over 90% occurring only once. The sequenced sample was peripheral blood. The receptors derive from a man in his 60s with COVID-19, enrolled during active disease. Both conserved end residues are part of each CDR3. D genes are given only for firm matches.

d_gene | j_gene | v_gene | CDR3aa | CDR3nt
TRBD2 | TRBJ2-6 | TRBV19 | CASLGASGSSSGANVLTF | TGTGCCAGCCTAGGGGCTAGCGGGAGCAGCTCTGGGGCCAACGTCCTGACTTTC
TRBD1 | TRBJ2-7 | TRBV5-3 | CARSLNRDRVFSRSYEQYF | TGTGCCAGAAGCTTAAACCGGGACAGGGTATTCTCGCGCTCCTACGAGCAGTACTTC
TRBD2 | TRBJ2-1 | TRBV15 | CATSRDGRTSGIEQFF | TGTGCCACCAGCAGAGATGGAAGGACTAGCGGGATTGAGCAGTTCTTC
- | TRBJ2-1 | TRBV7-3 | CASSLVPSPYNEQFF | TGTGCCAGCAGCTTAGTGCCTAGCCCCTACAATGAGCAGTTCTTC
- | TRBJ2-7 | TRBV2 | CASSESGRRWTPF | TGTGCCAGCAGTGAATCTGGGAGGCGATGGACTCCTTTC
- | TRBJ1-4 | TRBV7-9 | CASSLEGNEKLFF | TGTGCCAGCAGCTTAGAGGGGAATGAAAAACTGTTTTTT
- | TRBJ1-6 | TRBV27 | CASSGALGGSPLHF | TGTGCCAGCAGTGGGGCCCTGGGCGGTTCACCCCTCCACTTT
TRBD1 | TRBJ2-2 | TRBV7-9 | CASSLGRDRVSGELFF | TGTGCCAGCAGCTTGGGCCGGGACAGGGTGTCCGGGGAGCTGTTTTTT
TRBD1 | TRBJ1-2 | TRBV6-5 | CASSYSGQYYGYTF | TGTGCCAGCAGTTACTCGGGACAGTACTATGGCTACACCTTC
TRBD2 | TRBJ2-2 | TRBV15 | CATSRDLAAGGGNTGELFF | TGTGCCACCAGCAGAGATCTGGCGGCGGGAGGGGGAAACACCGGGGAGCTGTTTTTT
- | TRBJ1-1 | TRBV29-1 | CSIIQGISTEAFF | TGCAGCATTATACAGGGTATCAGCACTGAAGCTTTCTTT